Below are 8 T cell receptor beta chains sequenced from a single sample in a study of OX40 agonist ivuxolimab in advanced cancers. Sequencing used immunoSEQ multiplex PCR; TCRdb keeps in-frame clones, though not all of them. This table holds 50,000 to 75,000 clones, roughly nine tenths found once. The sample here was CD4+ or CD8+ T cells sorted from blood, taken in a trial of the OX40 agonist ivuxolimab. The receptors shown here come from an adult with an advanced solid tumor such as melanoma, head and neck, liver or kidney cancer.

V gene TRBV9 combines with J gene TRBJ2-3, with a tentative D call TRBD1 (5 bases). Germline V gene lookup returns CDR1 SGDLS and CDR2 YYNGEE. V gave up 0 bases and J gave up 4 bases, with 12 bases separating them. The CDR3 extends over 15 amino acids. The CDR3 loop reads CASSVAGLGPDTQYF. CDR3 nucleotide sequence: TGTGCCAGCAGCGTAGCAGGGTTGGGTCCAGATACGCAGTATTTT.

The genes are TRBV30 and TRBJ2-7; 7 bases align to TRBD2. Unmatched junction bases numbered 5, after V lost 3 bases and J lost 0 bases. Germline V gene data show CDR1 as GTSNPN and CDR2 as SVGIG (reference sequence). This CDR3 comprises 14 residues. CDR3 region: CAWSTGGSSYEQYF. CDR3 in DNA: TGTGCCTGGAGCACTGGCGGGAGCTCCTACGAGCAGTACTTC.

The chain has TRBV27 and TRBJ2-7; D remains ambiguous. The ends were cut back, 1 base at V and 6 bases at J, with 7 bases in the middle. There are 12 residues in the CDR3. Germline V gene sequence: CDR1 MNHEY, CDR2 SMNVEV (reference sequence). CDR3 region: CASSLYGREQYF. CDR3 nucleotide sequence: TGTGCCAGCAGTTTATATGGACGCGAGCAGTACTTC.

This clone was counted only a few times. The V call is TRBV6-5, the J call TRBJ1-2; TRBD1 might be the D (6 bases). The V and J ends lost 4 bases and 4 bases respectively, with 16 bases between them. From germline, CDR1 is MNHEY and CDR2 SVGAGI. This CDR3 is built from 15 residues. The CDR3 sequence: CASSSQGGGGYGYTF. The CDR3 DNA is TGTGCCAGCAGTTCTCAGGGTGGAGGGGGCTATGGCTACACCTTC.

The V call is TRBV5-4, the J call TRBJ2-3; the match to TRBD2 covers 9 bases. The CDR3 extends over 14 amino acids. V dropped 5 bases and J dropped 1; count of bases not matched to a gene: 2. Germline V gene data show CDR1 as SGHNT and CDR2 as YYREEE (reference sequence). The DNA for the CDR3 is TGTGCCAGCAGATGGACTAGCGGCACAGATACGCAGTATTTT. Its protein product is CASRWTSGTDTQYF.

CDR3 region: CASSFWESSTDTQYF. The CDR3 DNA follows: TGTGCCAGCAGTTTTTGGGAATCTAGCACAGATACGCAGTATTTT. The chain combines TRBV27 with TRBJ2-3, with D unclear. The CDR3 totals 15 residues. Germline V lookup: CDR1 MNHEY, CDR2 SMNVEV (reference sequence). V dropped 3 bases and J dropped 0 bases, with 10 bases sitting between them.

V is TRBV28 and J is TRBJ2-5; D not certain. Germline-derived CDR1 and CDR2 are MDHEN and SYDVKM. The length of the CDR3 is 15 residues. Between the trimmed V and J ends, which lost 5 bases and 3 bases, there was a span of 16 bases. CDR3 in amino acids: CASSRGSGWEETQYF. The CDR3 coding sequence is TGTGCCAGCAGTCGCGGATCCGGGTGGGAAGAGACCCAGTACTTC.

This rearrangement joins TRBV19 to TRBJ1-2; the D is unclear. Trimming left V 6 bases short and J 8 bases short, with 13 bases between. This CDR3 is 12 amino acids long. Germline assignment: CDR1 LNHDA and CDR2 SQIVND (reference sequence). CDR3 DNA sequence: TGTGCCAGTAGCAGCCACCCTGCCGGCTACACCTTC. As protein: CASSSHPAGYTF.